A single sample is the source of the 17 T cell receptor beta chains below, sequenced in a study of T cells in Graves' hyperthyroidism and ophthalmopathy. What was amplified from RNA transcripts were TCR beta CDR3 regions. The HTBI primer set served for first-round RT-PCR of the TCR CDR3. TCRdb recomputed calls from the multiplex PCR reads with MiXCR, one row per CDR3 protein. The sample has around 600,000 distinct CDR3 sequences, around 15% seen once. The specimen was blood. Receptors were obtained from a woman in her forties or fifties with Graves' ophthalmopathy.

In this sample, this clonotype turned up many times. This sequence joins TRBV5-1 and TRBJ2-7; no clear D gene. Trimming removed 2 bases from V and 0 bases from J, with 12 bases in between. CDR1 is SGHRS and CDR2 is YFSETQ in the germline V gene. The CDR3 totals 15 residues. DNA of the CDR3: TGCGCCAGCAGCTTTGCCAGGCCATCCTCCTACGAGCAGTACTTC. Encoded protein: CASSFARPSSYEQYF.

For this clonotype: Given the absence of the conserved phenylalanine or tryptophan at the CDR3 end, a read error is likely. The gene calls are TRBV5-5 and TRBJ2-2; the D is unclear. CDR3 length: 18 amino acids. The V end was cut by 5 bases, the J end by 1 base, with 21 bases between. Germline loops: CDR1 SGHKS, CDR2 YYEKEE (reference sequence). CDR3 nucleotides: TGTGCCAGCAGACCCCTCCCTGGGGTGCTAGTGAACACCGGGGAGCTGTTTTCT. This translates into CASRPLPGVLVNTGELFS.

CDR3 sequence (DNA): TGTGCCAGTAGTATACTGGGCAGGGGTCCCATTCAGTACTTC. This codes for CASSILGRGPIQYF. This chain joins TRBV19 and TRBJ2-4, with a tentative D call TRBD1 (6 bases). V lost 2 bases to trimming and J lost 9 bases, with 14 bases between them. Germline assignment: CDR1 LNHDA and CDR2 SQIVND (reference sequence). The CDR3 has 14 amino acids.

The rearrangement uses TRBV5-1 and TRBJ2-3; D uncertain. The CDR3 totals 14 residues. Germline values: CDR1 SGHRS, CDR2 YFSETQ. Trimming stripped 2 bases from V and 2 bases from J, with 9 bases between. The CDR3 DNA reads as TGCGCCAGCAGCTTACGGCCAGCCACAGATACGCAGTATTTT. Translating it yields CASSLRPATDTQYF.

This rearrangement joins TRBV9 to TRBJ2-1; D unclear. V lost 3 bases, J lost 0 bases, and 10 bases lay in between. This CDR3 has 15 amino acids. Germline CDR1 SGDLS, CDR2 YYNGEE. CDR3 bases: TGTGCCAGCAGCGCTGACCCGAGCTCCTACAATGAGCAGTTCTTC. This sequence encodes CASSADPSSYNEQFF.

This clonotype was found many times. The chain is built from TRBV11-2 and TRBJ1-1; no firm D call. Deletions cut 4 bases from V and 4 bases from J, with 13 bases between. This CDR3 is 14 amino acids long. The germline V gene encodes CDR1 SGHAT and CDR2 FQNNGV. The CDR3 region is CASSSDRGSTEAFF. The CDR3 DNA is TGTGCCAGCAGCTCGGACCGAGGGAGCACTGAAGCTTTCTTT.

The genes are TRBV20-1 and TRBJ1-1, with TRBD1 matching over 7 bases. This CDR3 region has 16 residues. Germline V gives CDR1 DFQATT, CDR2 SNEGSKA (reference sequence). Trimming cost V 1 base and J 0 bases; bases outside gene matches: 8. CDR3 sequence reads: CSARARDRLMNTEAFF. The CDR3 region has the DNA TGCAGTGCTAGAGCCCGGGACAGACTTATGAACACTGAAGCTTTCTTT.

This clonotype was observed at least ten times. This chain links TRBV20-1 with TRBJ2-1, with D uncertain. The CDR3 loop spans 14 amino acids. Deletions cut 3 bases from V and 4 bases from J, with 13 bases between. Germline lookup yields CDR1 DFQATT and CDR2 SNEGSKA (reference sequence). The CDR3 loop is CSASVVFGYNEQFF. The CDR3 bases are TGCAGTGCTAGTGTTGTCTTCGGGTACAATGAGCAGTTCTTC.

This clonotype showed up just once. One junction end does not reproduce the germline sequence, and a read error may be involved. The gene calls are TRBV6-2 or TRBV6-3 and TRBJ2-1, with D possibly TRBD1 on 5 matching bases. Germline V lookup: CDR1 MNHEY, CDR2 SVGEGT. This CDR3 contains 14 residues. The CDR3 nucleotides are TGTGCCGGCAGTTACTCGGACAAGGGCCCGATACGGTTCTTC. It encodes CAGSYSDKGPIRFF.

There are many counts of this clonotype. This chain uses TRBV28 with TRBJ1-2; maybe TRBD1 (6 bases). Germline CDR1 reads MDHEN; CDR2 reads SYDVKM. This CDR3 has 13 residues. The V gene lost 8 bases and the J gene lost 0 bases, with 10 bases spanning the gap. The CDR3 DNA reads as TGTGCCAGCGTACGGGACACTAACTATGGCTACACCTTC. This gives the protein CASVRDTNYGYTF.

The gene calls are TRBV29-1 and TRBJ2-5; 9 nucleotides agree with TRBD2. V was pared by 3 bases and J by 6 bases, with 2 bases of the junction left unmatched. CDR3 size: 12 residues. Germline V gene lookup returns CDR1 SQVTM and CDR2 ANQGSEA. The DNA of the CDR3 is TGCAGCGTTGAGCGGGAGGGGAAGACCCAGTACTTC. It is translated as CSVEREGKTQYF.

The table lists this clonotype with a count of one. A much larger clonotype is one base distant, so this may be a read error. The J gene is TRBJ1-5, the V gene TRBV7-8; D unclear. CDR1 is SGHVS and CDR2 is FQNEAQ in the germline V gene. The CDR3 has 14 residues. In nucleotides, the CDR3 is TGTGCCAGCAGCTTAATACAGAACAATCGGCCCCAGCATTTT. Encoded protein: CASSLIQNNRPQHF.

This clonotype was seen only a few times. This chain links TRBV30 with TRBJ1-3; D possibly corresponds to TRBD1 (6 bases). This CDR3 region has 16 residues. Germline V gives CDR1 GTSNPN, CDR2 SVGIG (reference sequence). V dropped 4 bases and J dropped 3 bases, with 19 bases sitting between them. The CDR3 bases are TGTGCCTGGAACGCAGGAGGAGGGGGGCTTGGAAACACCATATATTTT. This gives the protein CAWNAGGGGLGNTIYF.

This clonotype was counted only a few times. The chain employs TRBV24-1 and TRBJ2-7; 9 bases are shared with TRBD2. Germline values: CDR1 KGHDR, CDR2 SFDVKD. J was trimmed by 3 bases and V by 4 bases; bases with no gene match: 12. This CDR3 contains 17 residues. The chain's CDR3 is CATSDWTSASEDYEQYF. The DNA for the CDR3 is TGTGCCACCAGTGACTGGACTAGCGCGTCAGAGGACTACGAGCAGTACTTC.

This clonotype was seen a few times. The chain joins TRBV5-1 to TRBJ2-6; 9 positions match TRBD2. Germline trimming cut 3 bases from V and 0 bases from J; bases unmatched to any gene: 4. The CDR3 length is 17 residues. The V gene's germline CDR1 is SGHRS and CDR2 YFSETQ. CDR3 sequence: CASSSLAGYSGANVLTF. CDR3 DNA sequence: TGCGCCAGCAGCTCTCTAGCGGGATACTCTGGGGCCAACGTCCTGACTTTC.

This clonotype was seen many times. The CDR3 here is CASGGGIYEQYF. In nucleotides, the CDR3 is TGTGCCAGCGGGGGAGGGATCTACGAGCAGTACTTC. The V and J genes are TRBV28 and TRBJ2-7, with 7 bases aligning to TRBD2. The trim removed 8 bases at V and 3 bases at J, leaving 4 bases unmatched. The CDR3 consists of 12 residues. Germline CDR1 reads MDHEN; CDR2 reads SYDVKM.

This clonotype was observed at least ten times. This chain connects TRBV6-1 to TRBJ2-7; TRBD2 matches 12 bases. Unmatched junction bases numbered 8, after V lost 7 bases and J lost 4 bases. CDR3 length: 15 residues. Germline assignment: CDR1 MNHNS and CDR2 SASEGT. CDR3 in amino acids: CASKLAGGLGYEQYF. The CDR3 DNA reads as TGTGCCAGCAAGCTAGCGGGAGGGCTTGGTTACGAGCAGTACTTC.